The clone carrying this TCR beta chain was counted ten times or more. Its antigen remains unidentified. The sample comes from a study of CD8 T cells in ankylosing spondylitis. Broader study findings: There was reportedly significant enrichment of clones that were disease-linked in matched ankylosing spondylitis synovial fluid. One TCR beta motif, made up of roughly 8 highly homologous variants, appeared characteristic of ankylosing spondylitis blood.

5'-RACE, quantitative and with molecular barcodes, yielded the TCR beta libraries. TCRdb reanalysed the 5' RACE reads using MiXCR and keeps one entry per CDR3 protein. The sample has around 490,000 distinct CDR3 sequences, 5.3% seen once; the top ten hold roughly 3.5%. Material: blood, either unsorted or a sorted T cell fraction (not recorded which). The receptor was derived from a male donor with ankylosing spondylitis.

CDR3 region: CASSPPWQGRGGYTF. DNA for the CDR3: TGTGCCAGCAGCCCCCCCTGGCAGGGACGGGGTGGCTACACCTTC. This chain links TRBV5-5 with TRBJ1-2, with D perhaps matching TRBD1 (5 bases). The CDR3 is 15 amino acids. From germline, CDR1 is SGHKS and CDR2 YYEKEE (reference sequence). The V end lost 4 bases, the J end lost 7 bases, and 20 bases lay between the germline ends.